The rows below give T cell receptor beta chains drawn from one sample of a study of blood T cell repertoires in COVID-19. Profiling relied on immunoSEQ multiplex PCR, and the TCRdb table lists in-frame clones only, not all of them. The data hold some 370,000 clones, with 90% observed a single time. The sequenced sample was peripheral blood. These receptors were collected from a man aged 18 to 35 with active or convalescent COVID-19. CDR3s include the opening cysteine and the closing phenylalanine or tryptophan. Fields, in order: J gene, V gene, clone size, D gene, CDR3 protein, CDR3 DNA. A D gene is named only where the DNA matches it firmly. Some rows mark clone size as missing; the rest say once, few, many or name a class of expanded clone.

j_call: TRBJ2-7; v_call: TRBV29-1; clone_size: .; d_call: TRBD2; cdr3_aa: CSVETTQTSGKGYEQYF; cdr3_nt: TGCAGCGTTGAAACCACACAAACTAGCGGGAAAGGGTACGAGCAGTACTTC
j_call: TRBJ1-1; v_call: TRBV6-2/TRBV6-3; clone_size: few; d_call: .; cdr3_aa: CASSYSTGGVNTEAFF; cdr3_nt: TGTGCCAGCAGTTACTCGACAGGTGGAGTGAACACTGAAGCTTTCTTT
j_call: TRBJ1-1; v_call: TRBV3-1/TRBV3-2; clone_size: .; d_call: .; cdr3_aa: CASRGRGGLNTEAFF; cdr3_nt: TGTGCCAGCAGGGGCCGTGGGGGCCTTAACACTGAAGCTTTCTTT
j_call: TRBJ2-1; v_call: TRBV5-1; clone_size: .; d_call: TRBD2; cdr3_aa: CASSLLPGRAGNEQFF; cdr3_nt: TGCGCCAGCAGCCTCCTTCCCGGGAGGGCGGGCAATGAGCAGTTCTTC
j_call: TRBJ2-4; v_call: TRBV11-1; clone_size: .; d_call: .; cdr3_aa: CASSLAKGVKNIQYF; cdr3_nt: TGTGCCAGCAGCTTAGCGAAGGGGGTCAAAAACATTCAGTACTTC
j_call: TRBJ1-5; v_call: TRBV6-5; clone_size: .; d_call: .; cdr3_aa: CASNRNGNQPQHF; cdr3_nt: TGTGCCAGCAACAGGAACGGCAATCAGCCCCAGCATTTT
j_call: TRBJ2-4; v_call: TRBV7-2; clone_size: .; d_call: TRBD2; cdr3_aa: CASSWTPGAGGPNIQYF; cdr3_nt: TGTGCCAGCAGCTGGACGCCAGGTGCGGGAGGGCCGAACATTCAGTACTTC
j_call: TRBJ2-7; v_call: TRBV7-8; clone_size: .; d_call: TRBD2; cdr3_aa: CASSLRLAGAVDEQYF; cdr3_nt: TGTGCCAGCAGCCTCCGACTAGCGGGAGCGGTGGACGAGCAGTACTTC
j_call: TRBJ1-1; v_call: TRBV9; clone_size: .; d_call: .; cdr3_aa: CASSAQGNTEAFF; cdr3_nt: TGTGCCAGCAGCGCCCAGGGGAACACTGAAGCTTTCTTT
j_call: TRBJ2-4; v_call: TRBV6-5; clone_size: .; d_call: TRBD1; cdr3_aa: CASRGTGGPKNIQYF; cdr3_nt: TGTGCCAGCAGGGGGACAGGGGGTCCCAAAAACATTCAGTACTTC
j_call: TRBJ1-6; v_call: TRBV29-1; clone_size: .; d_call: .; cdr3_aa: CSARYGDNSPLHF; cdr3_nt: TGCAGCGCGAGATACGGGGATAATTCACCCCTCCACTTT
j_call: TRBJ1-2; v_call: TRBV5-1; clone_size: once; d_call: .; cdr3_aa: CASSPEGGLGYGYTF; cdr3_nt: TGCGCCAGCAGCCCGGAGGGGGGACTAGGATATGGCTACACCTTC
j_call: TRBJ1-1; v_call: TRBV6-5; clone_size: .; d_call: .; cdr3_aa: CASSNIRGLSTEAFF; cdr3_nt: TGTGCCAGCAGTAACATCCGGGGGTTGAGCACTGAAGCTTTCTTT
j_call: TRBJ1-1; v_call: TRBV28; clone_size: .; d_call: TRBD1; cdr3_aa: CASRTGGYSTEAFF; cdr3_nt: TGTGCCAGCAGAACAGGGGGCTATAGCACTGAAGCTTTCTTT
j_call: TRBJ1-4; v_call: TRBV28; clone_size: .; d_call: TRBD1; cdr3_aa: CASSLQDRRRSEKLFF; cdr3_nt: TGTGCCAGCAGTTTACAGGACAGGAGGAGGTCTGAAAAACTGTTTTTT
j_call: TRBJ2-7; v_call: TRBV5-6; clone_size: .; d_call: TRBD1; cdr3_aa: CASSLVGQGSAYEQYF; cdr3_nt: TGTGCCAGCAGCTTGGTAGGACAGGGTAGCGCCTACGAGCAGTACTTC
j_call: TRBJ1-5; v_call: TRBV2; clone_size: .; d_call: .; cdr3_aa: CATSTPGGDNQPQHF; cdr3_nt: TGTGCCACCAGCACCCCGGGAGGGGACAATCAGCCCCAGCATTTT
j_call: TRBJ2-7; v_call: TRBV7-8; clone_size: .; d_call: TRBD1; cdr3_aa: CASSLGPWTGYLSYEQYF; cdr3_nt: TGTGCCAGCAGCTTAGGACCCTGGACAGGCTACCTCTCCTACGAGCAGTACTTC
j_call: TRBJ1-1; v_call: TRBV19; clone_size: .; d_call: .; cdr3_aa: CASRAGGVSEAFF; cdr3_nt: TGTGCCAGTAGGGCGGGGGGCGTATCCGAAGCTTTCTTT
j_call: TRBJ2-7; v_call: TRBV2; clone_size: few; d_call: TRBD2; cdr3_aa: CASSTLADSYEQYF; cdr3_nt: TGTGCCAGCAGTACACTAGCGGACTCCTACGAGCAGTACTTC
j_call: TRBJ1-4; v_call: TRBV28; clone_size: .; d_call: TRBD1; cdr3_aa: CASSRRTGGAANEKLFF; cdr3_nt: TGTGCCAGCAGTCGCCGGACAGGGGGCGCGGCTAATGAAAAACTGTTTTTT
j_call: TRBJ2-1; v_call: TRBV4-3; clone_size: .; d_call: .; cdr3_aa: CASSRLGRDSYNEQFF; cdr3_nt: TGCGCCAGCAGCCGCCTGGGCCGAGACTCCTACAATGAGCAGTTCTTC
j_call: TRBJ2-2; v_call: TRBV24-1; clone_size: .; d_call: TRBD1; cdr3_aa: CATTSRGRPGELFF; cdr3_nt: TGTGCCACCACGTCCAGGGGGCGCCCCGGGGAGCTGTTTTTT
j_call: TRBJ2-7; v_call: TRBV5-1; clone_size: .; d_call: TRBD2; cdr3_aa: CASSLRPGGGSQEQYF; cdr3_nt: TGCGCCAGCAGCTTGAGGCCCGGGGGGGGATCACAAGAGCAGTACTTC
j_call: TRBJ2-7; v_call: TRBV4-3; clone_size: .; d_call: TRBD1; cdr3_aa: CASSQGRDSTYEQYF; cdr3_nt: TGCGCCAGCAGCCAAGGCCGGGACAGCACCTACGAGCAGTACTTC
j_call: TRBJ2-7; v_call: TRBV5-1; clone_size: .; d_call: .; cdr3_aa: CASSSGQTMRYEQYF; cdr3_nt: TGCGCCAGCAGCTCCGGACAGACCATGCGCTACGAGCAGTACTTC
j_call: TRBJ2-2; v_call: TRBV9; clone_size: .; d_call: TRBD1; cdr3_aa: CASSGQQGADTGELFF; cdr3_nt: TGTGCCAGCAGCGGCCAACAGGGGGCGGACACCGGGGAGCTGTTTTTT
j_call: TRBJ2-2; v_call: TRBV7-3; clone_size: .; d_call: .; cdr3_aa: CASRYGIMTGELFF; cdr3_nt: TGTGCCAGCAGATACGGGATCATGACCGGGGAGCTGTTTTTT
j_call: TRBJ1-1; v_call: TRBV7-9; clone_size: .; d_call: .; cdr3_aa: CASKVSGATEAFF; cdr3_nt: TGTGCCAGCAAGGTCTCTGGGGCTACTGAAGCTTTCTTT
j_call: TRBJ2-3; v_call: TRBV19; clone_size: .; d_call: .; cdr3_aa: CASSGWGGLEDTQYF; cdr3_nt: TGTGCCAGTAGTGGGTGGGGGGGCCTCGAAGATACGCAGTATTTT
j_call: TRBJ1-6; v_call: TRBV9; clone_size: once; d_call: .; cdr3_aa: CASSVEENSPLHF; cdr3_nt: TGTGCCAGCAGCGTAGAGGAGAATTCACCCCTCCACTTT
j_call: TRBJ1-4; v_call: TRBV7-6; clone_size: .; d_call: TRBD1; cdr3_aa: CASRSGQGPNEKLFF; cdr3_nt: TGTGCCAGCAGATCGGGACAGGGGCCTAATGAAAAACTGTTTTTT
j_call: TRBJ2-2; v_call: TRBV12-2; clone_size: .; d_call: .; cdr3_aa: CASRRWTSGRAANTGELFF; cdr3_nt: TGTGCAAGTCGCCGGTGGACTAGCGGGAGGGCCGCGAACACCGGGGAGCTGTTTTTT
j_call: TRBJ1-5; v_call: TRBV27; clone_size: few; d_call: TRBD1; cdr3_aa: CASSFKGQGIHQPQHF; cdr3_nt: TGTGCCAGCAGTTTCAAGGGACAGGGAATCCATCAGCCCCAGCATTTT
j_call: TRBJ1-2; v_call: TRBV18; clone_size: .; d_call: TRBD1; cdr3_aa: CASSPKGQGVLGDGYTF; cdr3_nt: TGTGCCAGCTCACCGAAGGGACAGGGGGTCCTCGGCGATGGCTACACCTTC
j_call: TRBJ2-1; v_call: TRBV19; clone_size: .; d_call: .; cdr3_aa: CASSISAGGIGSYNEQFF; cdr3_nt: TGTGCCAGTAGTATATCGGCAGGGGGGATCGGCTCCTACAATGAGCAGTTCTTC
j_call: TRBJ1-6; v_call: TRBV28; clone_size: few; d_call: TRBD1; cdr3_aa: CASILTQGASSPLHF; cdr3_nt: TGTGCCAGCATCCTGACGCAGGGGGCAAGTTCACCCCTCCACTTT